These 15 T cell receptor beta chains originate from one sample sequenced in a study of Ad26.COV2.S vaccination and SARS-CoV-2 variants. Treatment indicated: some 20 received Ad26.COV2.S at low or high dose, single or two shots; about 5 received placebo; per-sample allocation not given. At day 63 after the first vaccine or placebo injection, samples were drawn. Generated by immunoSEQ multiplex PCR, the TCRdb table keeps only in-frame clones and is missing some. The table includes around 350,000 clones, about 85% detected once. The sequencing used peripheral blood, collected in a trial of Ad26.COV2.S vaccine versus placebo. The origin of the receptors is a person between 18 and 65 years old who received the Ad26.COV2.S COVID-19 vaccine or a placebo.

As DNA, the CDR3 is TGTGCCAGCAGCCGAACCGGGCGGTACACAGATACGCAGTATTTT. This translates into CASSRTGRYTDTQYF. The rearrangement links TRBV14 to TRBJ2-3; no reliable D call. V was shortened by 4 bases and J by 2 bases, with 13 bases between the two germline ends. CDR1 SGHDN and CDR2 FVKESK come from the germline V gene. The CDR3 is made up of 15 amino acids. Looking up the rest from reference TRBV14 and TRBJ2-3 gives the full variable domain: EAGVTQFPSHSVIEKGQTVTLRCDPISGHDNLYWYRRVMGKEIKFLLHFVKESKQDESGMPNNRFLAERTGGTYSTLKVQPAELEDSGVYFCASSRTGRYTDTQYFGPGTRLTVL.

There are a few counts of this clone. A junction end diverges from the germline sequence, so it may reflect a read error. V and J are TRBV7-2 and TRBJ2-7; tentatively, D is TRBD2 (6 bases). The CDR3 covers 12 residues. Germline assignment: CDR1 SGHTA and CDR2 FQGNSA. CDR3 loop: CATSSGAYEQYF. In DNA, the CDR3 is TGTGCCACCAGCTCGGGGGCCTACGAGCAGTACTTC.

The chain joins TRBV19 to TRBJ1-2; D ambiguous. Trimming shortened V by 6 bases and J by 4 bases, and 12 bases separated the two germline ends. CDR1 and CDR2 from the germline V gene are LNHDA and SQIVND (reference sequence). The CDR3 is 13 amino acids. The CDR3 bases are TGTGCCAGTAGAGCGGGAGGCGCCTATGGCTACACCTTC. Translation: CASRAGGAYGYTF.

A few counts support this clone. V and J are TRBV18 and TRBJ1-4, with 9 bases aligning to TRBD1. From germline, CDR1 is KGHSH and CDR2 LQKENI. Losses at the gene ends were 5 bases for V and 3 bases for J; bases not matched to a gene: 7. This CDR3 spans 16 amino acids. Written as DNA, the CDR3 is TGTGCCAGCTCAGCAACAAGACAGGGGGCTAATGAAAAACTGTTTTTT. Translating it yields CASSATRQGANEKLFF.

The V call is TRBV11-3, the J call TRBJ2-2; tentatively, D is TRBD1 or TRBD2 (5 bases each). The CDR3 has 17 residues. Germline CDR1 SGHNT, CDR2 YENEEA. The V end lost 5 bases, the J end lost 2 bases, and 18 bases lay between the germline ends. The CDR3 spells CASSPNFGTANTGELFF. DNA of the CDR3: TGTGCCAGCAGCCCAAACTTCGGGACCGCTAACACCGGGGAGCTGTTTTTT.

The V call is TRBV7-2, the J call TRBJ2-2; D is undetermined. With 1 base removed from V and 1 base from J, the gap between germline ends came to 4 bases. The V gene's germline CDR1 is SGHTA and CDR2 FQGNSA. This CDR3 is built from 14 residues. DNA for the CDR3: TGTGCCAGCAGCTTAGTAGGGAACACCGGGGAGCTGTTTTTT. It translates to CASSLVGNTGELFF.

The chain links TRBV10-3 to TRBJ1-2, with TRBD1 identical over 7 bases. CDR1 ENHRY and CDR2 SYGVKD come from the germline V gene. Trimming took 6 bases from V and 5 from J; bases not matched to a gene: 6. The CDR3 runs to 13 residues. CDR3: CAISPDRSYGYTF. The CDR3 DNA reads as TGTGCCATCAGCCCGGACAGGAGTTATGGCTACACCTTC.

V usage is TRBV15 and J usage is TRBJ2-6; D ambiguous. Germline loops: CDR1 LNHNV, CDR2 YYDKDF (reference sequence). The CDR3 is made up of 12 amino acids. V was trimmed by 8 bases and J by 2 bases, leaving 4 bases between them. The CDR3 nucleotides are TGTGCCACCGGCCCTGGGGCCAACGTCCTGACTTTC. Its translation is CATGPGANVLTF.

The CDR3 sequence is CASTGQSQPQHF. CDR3 coding DNA: TGTGCCAGCACCGGACAGAGTCAGCCCCAGCATTTT. This chain connects TRBV6-5 to TRBJ1-5; possible D gene TRBD1, 6 bases. The CDR3 spans 12 residues. CDR1 is MNHEY and CDR2 is SVGAGI in the germline V gene. The V and J ends lost 7 bases and 6 bases respectively, with 10 bases between them.

The chain has TRBV30 and TRBJ2-2, with TRBD1 identical over 7 bases. Germline assignment: CDR1 GTSNPN and CDR2 SVGIG (reference sequence). With 2 bases clipped from V and 10 bases from J, the junction kept 7 bases outside the gene matches. The CDR3 spans 13 residues. CDR3 nucleotides: TGTGCCTGGAGTCTGACAGGGCCGGAGGAGCTGTTTTTT. The encoded protein is CAWSLTGPEELFF.

The V call is TRBV6-4, the J call TRBJ2-3; unclear D gene. This CDR3 comprises 13 residues. The V gene lost 3 bases and the J gene lost 6 bases, with 10 bases spanning the gap. The germline CDR1 and CDR2 sequences are MRHNA and SNTAGT. DNA of the CDR3: TGTGCCAGCAGTGAAGGGTTCGGGGATACGCAGTATTTT. Its translation: CASSEGFGDTQYF.

The rearrangement joins TRBV30 to TRBJ2-2, with TRBD1 matching over 9 bases. V shed 2 bases, J shed 6 bases, and the junction held 4 bases outside the gene matches. Germline CDR1 reads GTSNPN; CDR2 reads SVGIG (reference sequence). The CDR3 contains 14 residues. The CDR3, as DNA: TGTGCCTGGAGTTGGGACAGGGAGGCCGGGGAGCTGTTTTTT. Its translation: CAWSWDREAGELFF.

V and J are TRBV7-8 and TRBJ1-6; D call uncertain. Germline V CDR1 and CDR2: SGHVS, FQNEAQ. The CDR3 covers 13 residues. The V end was cut by 4 bases, the J end by 8 bases, with 9 bases between. This CDR3 reads CASSYGLHSPLHF. CDR3 bases: TGTGCCAGCAGCTACGGACTCCATTCACCCCTCCACTTT.

This chain connects TRBV9 to TRBJ1-6; D is possibly TRBD1 (5 bases). This CDR3 has 15 residues. The V gene's germline CDR1 is SGDLS and CDR2 YYNGEE. Trimming stripped 0 bases from V and 7 bases from J, with 11 bases between. Here the CDR3 reads CASSVVGGDNSPLHF. The CDR3 DNA reads TGTGCCAGCAGCGTAGTAGGAGGGGACAATTCACCCCTCCACTTT.

This chain connects TRBV4-1 to TRBJ2-3; D remains unclear. Trimming took 2 bases from V and 8 from J, leaving 5 bases between them. CDR1 MGHRA and CDR2 YSYEKL come from the germline V gene. CDR3 size: 11 residues. CDR3 in DNA: TGCGCCAGCAGCCAACTCGGTACGCAGTATTTT. It codes for CASSQLGTQYF.